The 26 T cell receptor beta chains in this list originate from one sample, sequenced in a study of OX40 agonist ivuxolimab in advanced cancers. Data came from immunoSEQ multiplex PCR; TCRdb stores just in-frame clones and leaves some out. The table records fewer than 90,000 clones, 86% of them present only once. The source was CD4+ or CD8+ T cells sorted from blood, collected in a trial of the OX40 agonist ivuxolimab. The receptor set was obtained from an adult with an advanced solid tumor such as melanoma, head and neck, liver or kidney cancer.

V and J are TRBV7-2 and TRBJ2-1, with 10 positions matching TRBD2. CDR1 is SGHTA and CDR2 is FQGNSA in the germline V gene. The CDR3 has 14 amino acids. The V segment lost 3 bases and the J segment 6 bases; nucleotides outside the gene matches: 2. CDR3 region: CASSLRTSGNEQFF. The DNA for the CDR3 is TGTGCCAGCAGCTTGAGGACTAGCGGCAATGAGCAGTTCTTC.

This chain uses TRBV7-2 with TRBJ1-6, with D possibly being TRBD1 (5 bases). Trimming removed 5 bases from V and 7 bases from J, with 18 bases in between. The CDR3 runs to 16 residues. Germline CDR1 reads SGHTA; CDR2 reads FQGNSA. CDR3 loop: CASSRNGGVGNSPLHF. DNA of the CDR3: TGTGCCAGCAGCCGAAACGGGGGAGTAGGGAATTCACCCCTCCACTTT.

V and J are TRBV5-4 and TRBJ2-6; D remains ambiguous. CDR1 is SGHNT, CDR2 YYREEE, per germline (reference sequence). The CDR3 loop spans 16 amino acids. The germline V and J ends were trimmed by 1 base and 2 bases, with 10 bases remaining between them. The CDR3 DNA reads TGTGCCAGCAGCTTGAGTGGGTCGGCTGGGGCCAACGTCCTGACTTTC. This encodes CASSLSGSAGANVLTF.

This clone came up once. This sequence joins TRBV7-6 and TRBJ1-1; the match to TRBD1 covers 9 bases. With V trimmed by 5 bases and J by 4 bases, 2 bases remained unmatched. The length of the CDR3 is 13 residues. Germline loops: CDR1 SGHVS, CDR2 FNYEAQ. The CDR3 sequence is CASSVTGGTEAFF. CDR3 coding DNA: TGTGCCAGCAGCGTGACAGGGGGCACTGAAGCTTTCTTT.

This clone came up once. The genes are TRBV27 and TRBJ1-5, with a tentative D call TRBD1 (6 bases). The ends were cut back, 6 bases at V and 0 bases at J, with 12 bases in the middle. This CDR3 spans 15 amino acids. CDR1 and CDR2 (germline): MNHEY, SMNVEV (reference sequence). The CDR3 spells CASSPGTYSNQPQHF. DNA for the CDR3: TGTGCCAGCAGCCCCGGGACATATAGCAATCAGCCCCAGCATTTT.

The chain joins TRBV19 to TRBJ2-1, with 10 bases that match TRBD1. Germline V gene sequence: CDR1 LNHDA, CDR2 SQIVND (reference sequence). J lost 7 bases, V lost 4 bases, and 7 bases had no gene match. The CDR3 is 15 amino acids. This chain's CDR3 is CASSTLRTGGNEQFF. Written as DNA, the CDR3 is TGTGCCAGTAGTACCCTCAGGACAGGGGGTAATGAGCAGTTCTTC.

The chain carries TRBV28 and TRBJ1-3, with TRBD1 identical over 7 bases. This CDR3 is built from 15 residues. J lost 4 bases, V lost 6 bases, and 9 bases had no gene match. Per germline, CDR1 MDHEN and CDR2 SYDVKM. CDR3: CASSLGQEAGNTIYF. The CDR3 DNA reads as TGTGCCAGCAGCCTAGGACAGGAGGCAGGAAACACCATATATTTT.

V usage is TRBV6-1 and J usage is TRBJ2-5; 9 nucleotides line up with TRBD1. V dropped 5 bases and J dropped 4; count of bases not matched to a gene: 8. The CDR3 is 15 amino acids. The germline gives CDR1 MNHNS, CDR2 SASEGT. The CDR3 DNA sequence: TGTGCCAGCAGTAGAGGACAGGGGTGGAGAGAGACCCAGTACTTC. Protein sequence: CASSRGQGWRETQYF.

The V call is TRBV5-1, the J call TRBJ2-6; TRBD2 agrees at 14 bases. CDR1 SGHRS and CDR2 YFSETQ come from the germline V gene. Germline trimming cut 0 bases from V and 1 base from J; bases unmatched to any gene: 0. The CDR3 length is 18 residues. CDR3 sequence reads: CASSLGLAGGSGANVLTF. CDR3 sequence (DNA): TGCGCCAGCAGCTTGGGACTAGCGGGAGGGTCTGGGGCCAACGTCCTGACTTTC.

This clone was seen only once. This chain uses TRBV6-1 with TRBJ2-7; D may match TRBD1 or TRBD2 (5 bases each). CDR3 length equals 13 residues. The germline V gene has CDR1 MNHNS and CDR2 SASEGT. Trimming shortened V by 6 bases and J by 2 bases, and 11 bases separated the two germline ends. The CDR3: CASSWDGAYEQYF. In DNA, the CDR3 is TGTGCCAGCAGCTGGGACGGCGCCTACGAGCAGTACTTC.

V usage is TRBV5-6 and J usage is TRBJ1-1; no firm D call. Trimming took off 4 bases at V and 5 bases at J, with 12 bases between the two ends. The CDR3 loop spans 13 amino acids. Germline values: CDR1 SGHDT, CDR2 YYEEEE. The CDR3 sequence: CASSHAPQTEAFF. Written as DNA, the CDR3 is TGTGCCAGCAGCCACGCCCCCCAAACTGAAGCTTTCTTT.

The CDR3 spells CASSDRDEKLFF. Here the CDR3 DNA reads TGTGCCAGCAGTGACAGGGATGAAAAACTGTTTTTT. The rearrangement joins TRBV2 to TRBJ1-4; a weak D match, TRBD1 (5 bases). There are 12 residues in the CDR3. Germline CDR1 SNHLY, CDR2 FYNNEI. V lost 3 bases, J lost 6 bases, and 5 bases lay in between. Full variable domain (outside the CDR3, taken from reference TRBV2 and TRBJ1-4): EPEVTQTPSHQVTQMGQEVILRCVPISNHLYFYWYRQILGQKVEFLVSFYNNEISEKSEIFDDQFSVERPDGSNFTLKIRSTKLEDSAMYFCASSDRDEKLFFGSGTQLSVL.

The rearrangement links TRBV5-4 to TRBJ2-3; maybe TRBD2 (6 bases). CDR1 and CDR2 (germline): SGHNT, YYREEE (reference sequence). This CDR3 has 14 residues. Trimming cost V 4 bases and J 1 base, with 10 bases left between them. The CDR3 DNA sequence: TGTGCCAGCAGCCAGGCTAGCGGCACAGATACGCAGTATTTT. As protein: CASSQASGTDTQYF. Using reference TRBV5-4 and TRBJ2-3 for the parts outside the CDR3, the full variable domain is ETGVTQSPTHLIKTRGQQVTLRCSSQSGHNTVSWYQQALGQGPQFIFQYYREEENGRGNFPPRFSGLQFPNYSSELNVNALELDDSALYLCASSQASGTDTQYFGPGTRLTVL.

The chain is built from TRBV2 and TRBJ2-2; the D call may be TRBD1 or TRBD2 (7 bases each). This CDR3 region has 14 residues. Germline V gene lookup returns CDR1 SNHLY and CDR2 FYNNEI. The V gene lost 8 bases and the J gene lost 1 base, with 11 bases spanning the gap. CDR3 nucleotide sequence: TGTGCCAGCGAGCGGGACAGGAACACCGGGGAGCTGTTTTTT. The encoded protein is CASERDRNTGELFF. Complete variable domain (other parts from reference TRBV2 and TRBJ2-2): EPEVTQTPSHQVTQMGQEVILRCVPISNHLYFYWYRQILGQKVEFLVSFYNNEISEKSEIFDDQFSVERPDGSNFTLKIRSTKLEDSAMYFCASERDRNTGELFFGEGSRLTVL.

V usage is TRBV7-5 and J usage is TRBJ2-5; TRBD1, the table's D call, lacks a check against the DNA. TRBV7-5 is annotated as a pseudogene. This CDR3 has 15 residues. In DNA, the CDR3 is TGTGTCAGAAGCTTTCTACCAGGGCCCCAAGAGACCCAGTACTTC. As protein: CVRSFLPGPQETQYF.

This clone was detected only once. The J gene is TRBJ2-7, the V gene TRBV27; no definite D call. CDR1 and CDR2 from the germline V gene are MNHEY and SMNVEV (reference sequence). The CDR3 loop spans 14 amino acids. Between the trimmed V and J ends, which lost 5 bases and 3 bases, there was a span of 14 bases. CDR3 bases: TGTGCCAGCAGTCTTCGCCCCAGAAACTACGAGCAGTACTTC. This translates into CASSLRPRNYEQYF.

This sequence joins TRBV6-1 and TRBJ2-1; 8 bases align to TRBD2. V gave up 4 bases and J gave up 2 bases; unmatched junction bases: 10. The CDR3 runs 17 residues. The V gene's germline CDR1 is MNHNS and CDR2 SASEGT. The CDR3 loop is CASSVGRGLGPYNEQFF. CDR3 coding DNA: TGTGCCAGCAGTGTTGGACGGGGACTAGGTCCCTACAATGAGCAGTTCTTC.

V is TRBV5-1 and J is TRBJ2-5; 11 bases fit TRBD2. After removal of 0 bases from V and 2 bases from J, the junction contained 3 bases not matched to a gene. Germline CDR1 and CDR2: SGHRS and YFSETQ. This CDR3 region has 16 residues. CDR3 nucleotides: TGCGCCAGCAGCTTGGATGCTAGCGGGGGGCAAGAGACCCAGTACTTC. Protein: CASSLDASGGQETQYF.

The CDR3 coding sequence is TGTGCCTGGAATCGGGTCGCTGAAGCTTTCTTT. Its protein is CAWNRVAEAFF. The chain has TRBV30 and TRBJ1-1; the D is unclear. CDR1 is GTSNPN and CDR2 is SVGIG in the germline V gene (reference sequence). This CDR3 region has 11 residues. The germline V and J ends were trimmed by 4 bases and 6 bases, with 9 bases remaining between them. Using reference TRBV30 and TRBJ1-1 for the parts outside the CDR3, the full variable domain is SQTIHQWPATLVQPVGSPLSLECTVEGTSNPNLYWYRQAAGRGLQLLFYSVGIGQISSEVPQNLSASRPQDRQFILSSKKLLLSDSGFYLCAWNRVAEAFFGQGTRLTVV.

The chain is built from TRBV5-4 and TRBJ2-7; D is tentatively TRBD1 or TRBD2 (6 bases each). This CDR3 contains 13 residues. V lost 1 base and J lost 3, with 8 bases in between. Germline V CDR1 and CDR2: SGHNT, YYREEE (reference sequence). As DNA, the CDR3 is TGTGCCAGCAGCTTGAGGGGGGTCTACGAGCAGTACTTC. This codes for CASSLRGVYEQYF.

This chain connects TRBV2 to TRBJ1-4; D unclear. Germline-derived CDR1 and CDR2 are SNHLY and FYNNEI. CDR3 length: 13 amino acids. Trimming took off 5 bases at V and 5 bases at J, with 9 bases between the two ends. The CDR3 nucleotides read TGTGCCAGCAGTTTTTTTCCGAATGAAAAACTGTTTTTT. Protein sequence: CASSFFPNEKLFF.

J is TRBJ2-3 and V is TRBV6-5; D remains unclear. This CDR3 is 13 amino acids long. CDR1 MNHEY and CDR2 SVGAGI come from the germline V gene. V lost 5 bases and J lost 5, with 11 bases in between. CDR3 coding DNA: TGTGCCAGCAGTGCCCCCGGCTTAGATACGCAGTATTTT. Protein sequence: CASSAPGLDTQYF.

As regards this clone: Other DNA sequences from this sample encode an identical CDR3 as well. The V gene is TRBV11-2, the J gene TRBJ2-2; possibly TRBD1 or TRBD2 for D (5 bases each). The CDR3 sequence is 14 residues long. The V gene's germline CDR1 is SGHAT and CDR2 FQNNGV. Trimming cost V 3 bases and J 5 bases, with 10 bases left between them. The CDR3 here is CASSLGVATGELFF. CDR3 DNA: TGTGCCAGCAGCTTGGGGGTCGCGACCGGGGAGCTGTTTTTT.

This clone was seen once. For the CDR3, the DNA is TGTGCCAGCAGCTTTAGAGGGGGATATGGCTACACCTTC. It yields the protein CASSFRGGYGYTF. The chain employs TRBV11-2 and TRBJ1-2; D is possibly TRBD1 (6 bases). Trimming took 3 bases from V and 5 from J, leaving 10 bases between them. Germline V CDR1 and CDR2: SGHAT, FQNNGV. This CDR3 is built from 13 residues.

V gene TRBV7-2 combines with J gene TRBJ2-3; D is uncertain. Germline-derived CDR1 and CDR2 are SGHTA and FQGNSA. The CDR3 loop spans 13 amino acids. V was pared by 8 bases and J by 2 bases, with 11 bases between. CDR3: CASLKFNTDTQYF. The CDR3 DNA is TGTGCCAGCCTTAAGTTCAACACAGATACGCAGTATTTT. The full variable domain, completed using reference TRBV7-2 and TRBJ2-3, is GAGVSQSPSNKVTEKGKDVELRCDPISGHTALYWYRQSLGQGLEFLIYFQGNSAPDKSGLPSDRFSAERTGGSVSTLTIQRTQQEDSAVYLCASLKFNTDTQYFGPGTRLTVL.

This clone was seen more than once but under ten times. The chain combines TRBV6-1 with TRBJ1-3; D unresolved. CDR1 is MNHNS, CDR2 SASEGT, per germline. CDR3 length: 15 amino acids. Trimming removed 4 bases at V and 0 bases at J, with 10 bases between. The CDR3 region is CASSVNDHSGNTIYF. The CDR3 DNA sequence: TGTGCCAGCAGTGTTAACGATCACTCTGGAAACACCATATATTTT.